The rows below give T cell receptor beta chains drawn from one sample of a study of T cells in Graves' hyperthyroidism and ophthalmopathy. A single record per CDR3 protein comes from TCRdb applying MiXCR to the multiplex PCR reads. The sample includes approximately 500,000 distinct CDR3 sequences, 46% of them seen just once. Input material: peripheral blood or thyroid tissue (not recorded which). The receptors come from a woman under 30 with Graves' hyperthyroidism. Both conserved end residues are part of each CDR3. The D gene is left open where the match is weak. The size of a clone is reported for some rows only, either as once, few or many, or as a class for expanded clones.

cdr3_nt: TGTGCCAGCAGCCCGCGGACAGGCAGTGGGGCCCAGTACTTC
cdr3_aa: CASSPRTGSGAQYF
clone_size: NA
v_call: TRBV11-2
j_call: TRBJ2-5
d_call: TRBD1

cdr3_nt: TGCGCCAGCAGCTTGGTCCGGACAGGGTCCTACGAGCAGTACTTC
cdr3_aa: CASSLVRTGSYEQYF
clone_size: many
v_call: TRBV5-1
j_call: TRBJ2-7
d_call: TRBD1

cdr3_nt: TGTGCCAGCAGCCCCCAGGGACTAGCGGGAGTTAGAGGGTCCGGGGAGCTGTTTTTT
cdr3_aa: CASSPQGLAGVRGSGELFF
clone_size: NA
v_call: TRBV6-2/TRBV6-3
j_call: TRBJ2-2
d_call: TRBD2

cdr3_nt: TGTGCCAGTAGTCCTAACGTGGGGACTTTC
cdr3_aa: CASSPNVGTF
clone_size: few
v_call: TRBV19
j_call: TRBJ2-6
d_call: NA

cdr3_nt: TGTGCCAGCAGCTTGGGCAGGGCATACACCGGGGAGCTGTTTTTT
cdr3_aa: CASSLGRAYTGELFF
clone_size: many
v_call: TRBV5-4
j_call: TRBJ2-2
d_call: NA

cdr3_nt: TGTGCCAGCAGTCCCGGGGGGGGCCTTCCCTACGAGCAGTACTTC
cdr3_aa: CASSPGGGLPYEQYF
clone_size: few
v_call: TRBV11-2
j_call: TRBJ2-7
d_call: TRBD2

cdr3_nt: TGCAGTGCTAGAGATTGGACTAGCGGGGAGCTGTTTTTT
cdr3_aa: CSARDWTSGELFF
clone_size: NA
v_call: TRBV20-1
j_call: TRBJ2-2
d_call: TRBD2

cdr3_nt: TGTGCCAGCAGCCCCCCCCTGGGGACAGGGGGACACGGGTACTTC
cdr3_aa: CASSPPLGTGGHGYF
clone_size: NA
v_call: TRBV7-6
j_call: TRBJ2-5
d_call: TRBD1

cdr3_nt: TGTGCCAGCAGCTTAGCGGCCGGGAGCTACGAGCAGTACTTC
cdr3_aa: CASSLAAGSYEQYF
clone_size: NA
v_call: TRBV7-2
j_call: TRBJ2-7
d_call: NA

cdr3_nt: TGCAGCTCGGGACACCTGAACTATGGCTACACCTTC
cdr3_aa: CSSGHLNYGYTF
clone_size: NA
v_call: TRBV29-1
j_call: TRBJ1-2
d_call: NA

cdr3_nt: TGTGCCAGCAGCTTAACGGCGACAGGGATGGTCAAACTGTTTTTT
cdr3_aa: CASSLTATGMVKLFF
clone_size: NA
v_call: TRBV7-3
j_call: TRBJ1-4
d_call: TRBD1

cdr3_nt: TGCAGCCCCGGACGGGAAGAGACCCAGTACTTC
cdr3_aa: CSPGREETQYF
clone_size: NA
v_call: TRBV20-1
j_call: TRBJ2-5
d_call: NA

cdr3_nt: TGTGCCAGCAGTCAACCTGGGACAGGGGCTAATGAAAAACTGTTTTTT
cdr3_aa: CASSQPGTGANEKLFF
clone_size: NA
v_call: TRBV12-3/TRBV12-4
j_call: TRBJ1-4
d_call: TRBD1

cdr3_nt: TGTGCCAGCAGTGGACGGGGCGCTAACTATGGCTACACCTTC
cdr3_aa: CASSGRGANYGYTF
clone_size: few
v_call: TRBV6-1
j_call: TRBJ1-2
d_call: NA

cdr3_nt: TGTGCCAGCAGCCCCCAAGTGAACACTGAAGCTTTCTTT
cdr3_aa: CASSPQVNTEAFF
clone_size: many
v_call: TRBV11-2
j_call: TRBJ1-1
d_call: NA

cdr3_nt: TGTGCCAGCAGCCTACTAGCGGGAGAGCCCAACGAGCAGTACTTC
cdr3_aa: CASSLLAGEPNEQYF
clone_size: few
v_call: TRBV14
j_call: TRBJ2-7
d_call: TRBD2

cdr3_nt: TGCAGTGCTCTGGGGGTGAAGGAAAAACTGTTTTTT
cdr3_aa: CSALGVKEKLFF
clone_size: few
v_call: TRBV20-1
j_call: TRBJ1-4
d_call: NA

cdr3_nt: TGTGCCATCAGTGATCGGGCTACCGGGACTGATCGGGCGGAGCTGTACTTC
cdr3_aa: CAISDRATGTDRAELYF
clone_size: NA
v_call: TRBV10-3
j_call: TRBJ2-7
d_call: NA

cdr3_nt: TGCAGTGCTATAAAGGGCCGTGAAAAACTGTTTTTT
cdr3_aa: CSAIKGREKLFF
clone_size: NA
v_call: TRBV20-1
j_call: TRBJ1-4
d_call: NA

cdr3_nt: TGTGCCAGCAGCACTCGGACAGACTCCTACGAGCAGTACTTC
cdr3_aa: CASSTRTDSYEQYF
clone_size: NA
v_call: TRBV7-2
j_call: TRBJ2-7
d_call: NA

cdr3_nt: TGTGCCAGCAGCCCAGGCCTTCGCCGGGAGACCCAGCATTTT
cdr3_aa: CASSPGLRRETQHF
clone_size: NA
v_call: TRBV7-9
j_call: TRBJ1-5
d_call: NA

cdr3_nt: TGCAGTGCTAGGCCCGTTGGGGGGTCCTACGAGCAGTACTTC
cdr3_aa: CSARPVGGSYEQYF
clone_size: many
v_call: TRBV20-1
j_call: TRBJ2-7
d_call: NA

cdr3_nt: TGCAGTGCTAGCCGGACAGGGGGCTCTGAAGCTTTCTTT
cdr3_aa: CSASRTGGSEAFF
clone_size: NA
v_call: TRBV20-1
j_call: TRBJ1-1
d_call: TRBD1

cdr3_nt: TGTGCTGGAGCCCCCGACAGTTACGAGCAGTACTTC
cdr3_aa: CAGAPDSYEQYF
clone_size: once
v_call: TRBV11-1
j_call: TRBJ2-7
d_call: NA

cdr3_nt: TGCAGCGTGGGGCCACGGGGTGCGCAGTATTTT
cdr3_aa: CSVGPRGAQYF
clone_size: many
v_call: TRBV29-1
j_call: TRBJ2-3
d_call: NA

cdr3_nt: TGCAGTGCCGCCCCCGCTCACAATGAGCAGTTCTTC
cdr3_aa: CSAAPAHNEQFF
clone_size: NA
v_call: TRBV20-1
j_call: TRBJ2-1
d_call: NA

cdr3_nt: TGTGCCAGCAGTTTGGCCGGGACAGTCAACACTGAAGCTTTCTTT
cdr3_aa: CASSLAGTVNTEAFF
clone_size: NA
v_call: TRBV12-3/TRBV12-4
j_call: TRBJ1-1
d_call: TRBD1

cdr3_nt: TGCAGTACCAGGGGTGGGGATTCGGGGGAGCAGTACTTC
cdr3_aa: CSTRGGDSGEQYF
clone_size: many
v_call: TRBV20-1
j_call: TRBJ2-7
d_call: NA

cdr3_nt: TGTGCCAGCAGCCGAGGGGACTTCGGAAATGAAAAACTGTTTTTT
cdr3_aa: CASSRGDFGNEKLFF
clone_size: NA
v_call: TRBV7-2
j_call: TRBJ1-4
d_call: NA

cdr3_nt: TGCAGCGCCGTTAGTACGGGCACTGAAGCTTTCTTT
cdr3_aa: CSAVSTGTEAFF
clone_size: NA
v_call: TRBV29-1
j_call: TRBJ1-1
d_call: NA

cdr3_nt: TGTGCCAGCAGCCAGGCGACTAGCGGGTTGTCCTACGAGCAGTACTTC
cdr3_aa: CASSQATSGLSYEQYF
clone_size: few
v_call: TRBV4-2
j_call: TRBJ2-7
d_call: TRBD2

cdr3_nt: TGCGCCAGCAACCACAGGGGGTTAGCTGCCGAGCAGTACTTC
cdr3_aa: CASNHRGLAAEQYF
clone_size: NA
v_call: TRBV10-2
j_call: TRBJ2-7
d_call: TRBD1

cdr3_nt: TGTGCCAGCAGTATAGGGGTTGAGCAGTCCTTC
cdr3_aa: CASSIGVEQSF
clone_size: NA
v_call: TRBV2
j_call: TRBJ2-1
d_call: NA